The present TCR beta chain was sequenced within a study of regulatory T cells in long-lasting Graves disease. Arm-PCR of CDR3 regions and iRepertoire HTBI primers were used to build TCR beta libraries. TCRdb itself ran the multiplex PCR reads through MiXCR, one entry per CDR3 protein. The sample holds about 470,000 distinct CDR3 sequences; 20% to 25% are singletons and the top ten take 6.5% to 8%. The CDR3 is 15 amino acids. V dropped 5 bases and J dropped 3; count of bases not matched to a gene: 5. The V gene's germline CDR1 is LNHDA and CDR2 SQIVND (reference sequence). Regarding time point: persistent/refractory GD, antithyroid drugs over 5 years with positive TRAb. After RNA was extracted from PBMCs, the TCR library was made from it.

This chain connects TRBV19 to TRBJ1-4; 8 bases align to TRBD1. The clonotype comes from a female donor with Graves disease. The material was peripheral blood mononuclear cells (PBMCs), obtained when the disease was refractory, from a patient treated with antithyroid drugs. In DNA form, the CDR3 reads TGTGCCAGTAGTCCCACGACAGGGGCTAATGAAAAACTGTTTTTT. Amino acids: CASSPTTGANEKLFF.